These T cell receptor beta chains were read from a single sample in a study of T cell clones after liver transplantation. Libraries were prepared by immunoSEQ multiplex PCR; TCRdb keeps only in-frame clonotypes and omits some of them. The data show over 90,000 clones, around four fifths seen once. Sequencing used CD4+ T cells from blood, obtained approximately 4 years after liver transplant. The receptors were sampled from a human patient who received a liver transplant. These T cells may partly come from the graft donor. Each CDR3 is given with its conserved first and last residue. Each record gives: clone size, V gene, CDR3 protein. The listing skips clone size in some rows; elsewhere it reads once, few, many or a size class.

size: .
V: TRBV9
CDR3: CASSTGTVLTDTQYF

size: .
V: TRBV2
CDR3: CASRARVGTEAFF

size: few
V: TRBV5-1
CDR3: CASSPSMARGSGANVLTF

size: few
V: TRBV7-6
CDR3: CASSSGKGYGYTF

size: once
V: TRBV18
CDR3: CASSPDQGATEAFF

size: few
V: TRBV6-1
CDR3: CASSRTGLEYGYTF

size: .
V: TRBV18
CDR3: CASSPPPSGRGTQYF

size: .
V: TRBV28
CDR3: CASSLPRDSYSPLHF

size: few
V: TRBV5-1
CDR3: CASSLAGGEYNEQFF

size: .
V: TRBV5-1
CDR3: CASSKSSGYRETQYF

size: few
V: TRBV19
CDR3: CASSPRGEYGYTF

size: .
V: TRBV5-6
CDR3: CASSLAWGDTEAFF

size: .
V: TRBV5-1
CDR3: CASSLFRDTLLDEQYF

size: once
V: TRBV6-6
CDR3: CASTYSGQTNEKLFF

size: .
V: TRBV5-5
CDR3: CASSHLHYEQYF

size: .
V: TRBV7-7
CDR3: CASSLAPTGGQETQYF

size: .
V: TRBV18
CDR3: CASSPFAEAFF

size: .
V: TRBV12-2
CDR3: CASRLEPGPLGEKLFF

size: .
V: TRBV7-9
CDR3: CASSLAQVLNTEAFF

size: once
V: TRBV18
CDR3: CASSPLESYEQYF

size: .
V: TRBV11-3
CDR3: CASSPDPEGEQFF

size: few
V: TRBV28
CDR3: CASSLTSGGRNEQFF

size: .
V: TRBV7-2
CDR3: CASSLLGAGEAFF

size: .
V: TRBV6-5
CDR3: CASSFSGGNNEQFF

size: .
V: TRBV5-5
CDR3: CASLERKDEQYF

size: .
V: TRBV15
CDR3: CATSSSTSGRSYNEQFF

size: .
V: TRBV7-8
CDR3: CASSTSDTQYF

size: few
V: TRBV6-1
CDR3: CASSGDRVGSGNTIYF

size: .
V: TRBV14
CDR3: CASSSGNTIYF

size: .
V: TRBV7-8
CDR3: CASSLDHQSPLHF

size: medium-sized
V: TRBV7-3
CDR3: CASSLNPGGTYEQYF

size: .
V: TRBV19
CDR3: CASSVRGGRTEAFF

size: few
V: TRBV2
CDR3: CASRSAPGSNQPQHF

size: .
V: TRBV19
CDR3: CASSRAAGTGNYYEQYF

size: few
V: TRBV30
CDR3: CAWSGLSGRLGYEQYF

size: .
V: TRBV9
CDR3: CASSYQRTGNINYGYTF

size: .
V: TRBV18
CDR3: CASSSTLGETQYF

size: few
V: TRBV6-5
CDR3: CASRRGMSGGTEAFF

size: .
V: TRBV19
CDR3: CATLVRHGELFF

size: once
V: TRBV19
CDR3: CASKRGTEAFF

size: few
V: TRBV9
CDR3: CASSVTGGKNWPQHF

size: .
V: TRBV18
CDR3: CASSPSGQGIEKLFF

size: .
V: TRBV19
CDR3: CATLSGQGVYSNQPQHF

size: .
V: TRBV4-2
CDR3: CASSQVPASGGAGTDTQYF

size: once
V: TRBV19
CDR3: CASRGLRQGGEQYF

size: .
V: TRBV5-1
CDR3: CASSFQQPPGELFF

size: .
V: TRBV7-9
CDR3: CASSLEGSLRSPLHF

size: .
V: TRBV27
CDR3: CASSLATSGGWTDTQYF

size: .
V: TRBV27
CDR3: CASSTRFGQGELFF

size: .
V: TRBV27
CDR3: CASSFGVDAPGNTIYF